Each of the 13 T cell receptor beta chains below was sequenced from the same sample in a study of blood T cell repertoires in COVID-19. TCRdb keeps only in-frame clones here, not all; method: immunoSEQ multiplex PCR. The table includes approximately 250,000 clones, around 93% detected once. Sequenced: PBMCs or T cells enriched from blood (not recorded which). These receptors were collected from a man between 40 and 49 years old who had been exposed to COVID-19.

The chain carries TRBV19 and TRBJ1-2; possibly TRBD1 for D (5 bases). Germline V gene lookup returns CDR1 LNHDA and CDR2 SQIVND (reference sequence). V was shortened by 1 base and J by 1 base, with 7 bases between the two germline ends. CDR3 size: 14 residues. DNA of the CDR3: TGTGCCAGTAGTATAGTAGGGGTTAACTATGGCTACACCTTC. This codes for CASSIVGVNYGYTF.

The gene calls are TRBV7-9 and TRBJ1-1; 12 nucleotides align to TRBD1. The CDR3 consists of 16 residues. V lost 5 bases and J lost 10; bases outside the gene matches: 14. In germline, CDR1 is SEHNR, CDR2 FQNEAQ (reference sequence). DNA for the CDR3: TGTGCCAGCAGCCTAAGTGCCGGGACAGGGGGCGCGGGAGCTTTCTTT. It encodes CASSLSAGTGGAGAFF.

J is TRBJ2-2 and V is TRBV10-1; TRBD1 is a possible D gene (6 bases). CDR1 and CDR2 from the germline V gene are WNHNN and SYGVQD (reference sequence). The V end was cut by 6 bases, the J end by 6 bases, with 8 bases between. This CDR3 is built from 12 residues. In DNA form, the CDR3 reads TGCGCCAGCAGACAGGGAGCCGGGGAGCTGTTTTTT. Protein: CASRQGAGELFF.

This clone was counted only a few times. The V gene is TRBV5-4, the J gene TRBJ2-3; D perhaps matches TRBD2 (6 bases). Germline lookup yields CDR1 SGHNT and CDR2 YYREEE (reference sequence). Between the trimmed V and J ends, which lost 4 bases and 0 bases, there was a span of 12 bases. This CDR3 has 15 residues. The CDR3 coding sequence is TGTGCCAGCAGCGCTGGGAGCGGGAGCACAGATACGCAGTATTTT. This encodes CASSAGSGSTDTQYF. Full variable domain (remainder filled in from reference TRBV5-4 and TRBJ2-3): ETGVTQSPTHLIKTRGQQVTLRCSSQSGHNTVSWYQQALGQGPQFIFQYYREEENGRGNFPPRFSGLQFPNYSSELNVNALELDDSALYLCASSAGSGSTDTQYFGPGTRLTVL.

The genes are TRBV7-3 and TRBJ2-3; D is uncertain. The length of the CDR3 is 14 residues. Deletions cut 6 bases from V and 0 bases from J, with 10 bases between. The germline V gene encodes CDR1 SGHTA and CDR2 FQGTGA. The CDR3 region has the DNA TGTGCCAGCAGGTTTGGGCCTAGCACAGATACGCAGTATTTT. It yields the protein CASRFGPSTDTQYF.

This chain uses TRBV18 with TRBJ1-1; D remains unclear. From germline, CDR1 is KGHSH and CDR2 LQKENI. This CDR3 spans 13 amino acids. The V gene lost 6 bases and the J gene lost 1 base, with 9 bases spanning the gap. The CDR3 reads CASSPQANTEAFF. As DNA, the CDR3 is TGTGCCAGCTCGCCTCAAGCGAACACTGAAGCTTTCTTT.

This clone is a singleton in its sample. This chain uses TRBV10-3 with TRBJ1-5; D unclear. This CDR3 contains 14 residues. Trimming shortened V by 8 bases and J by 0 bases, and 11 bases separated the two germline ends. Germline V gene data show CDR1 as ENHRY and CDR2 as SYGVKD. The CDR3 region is CAIRGTASNQPQHF. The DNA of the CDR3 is TGTGCCATCCGAGGAACGGCTAGCAATCAGCCCCAGCATTTT.

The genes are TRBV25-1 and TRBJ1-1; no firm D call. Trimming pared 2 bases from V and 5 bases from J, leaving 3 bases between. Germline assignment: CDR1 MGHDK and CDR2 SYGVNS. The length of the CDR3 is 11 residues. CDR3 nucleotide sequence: TGTGCCAGCAGTGAACTTACTGAAGCTTTCTTT. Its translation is CASSELTEAFF.

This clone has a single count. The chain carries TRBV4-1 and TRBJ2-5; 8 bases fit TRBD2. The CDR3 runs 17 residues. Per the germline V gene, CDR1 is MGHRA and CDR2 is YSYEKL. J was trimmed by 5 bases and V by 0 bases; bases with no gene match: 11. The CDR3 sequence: CASSQDSYTSGRETQYF. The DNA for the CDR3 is TGCGCCAGCAGCCAAGATTCGTACACTAGCGGTAGGGAGACCCAGTACTTC.

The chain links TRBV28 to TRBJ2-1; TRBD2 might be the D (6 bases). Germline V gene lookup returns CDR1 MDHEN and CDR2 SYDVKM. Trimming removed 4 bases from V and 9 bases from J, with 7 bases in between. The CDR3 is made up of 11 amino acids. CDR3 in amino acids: CASSWGGEQFF. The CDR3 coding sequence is TGTGCCAGCAGTTGGGGAGGTGAGCAGTTCTTC.

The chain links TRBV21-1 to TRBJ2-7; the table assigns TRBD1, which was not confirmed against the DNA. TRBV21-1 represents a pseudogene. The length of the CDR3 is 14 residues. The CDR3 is CASIQGDRPYEQYF. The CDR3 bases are TGTGCCAGCATCCAGGGGGACAGACCCTACGAGCAGTACTTC.

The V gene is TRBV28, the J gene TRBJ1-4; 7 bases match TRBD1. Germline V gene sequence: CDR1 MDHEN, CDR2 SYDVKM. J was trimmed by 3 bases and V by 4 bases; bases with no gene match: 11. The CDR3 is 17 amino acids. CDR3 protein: CASSYDPRTGSNEKLFF. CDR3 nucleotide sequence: TGTGCCAGCAGTTACGACCCCAGGACAGGATCTAATGAAAAACTGTTTTTT.

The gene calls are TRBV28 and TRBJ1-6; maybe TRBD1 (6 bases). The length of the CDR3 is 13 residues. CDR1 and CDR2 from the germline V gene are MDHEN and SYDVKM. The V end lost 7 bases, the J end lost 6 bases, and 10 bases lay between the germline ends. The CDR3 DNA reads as TGTGCCAGCATTATGGACAGTAATTCACCCCTCCACTTT. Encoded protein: CASIMDSNSPLHF. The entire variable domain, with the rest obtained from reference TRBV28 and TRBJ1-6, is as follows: DVKVTQSSRYLVKRTGEKVFLECVQDMDHENMFWYRQDPGLGLRLIYFSYDVKMKEKGDIPEGYSVSREKKERFSLILESASTNQTSMYLCASIMDSNSPLHFGNGTRLTVT.